These 22 T cell receptor beta chains were all obtained from the same sample, sequenced in a study of blood T cell repertoires in COVID-19. Data came from immunoSEQ multiplex PCR; TCRdb stores just in-frame clones and leaves some out. Among about 190,000 clones, 88% were seen once, and the ten largest hold approximately 4.5%. Sequenced input: peripheral blood. The receptors come from a human donor in a cohort sampled during active COVID-19.

V gene TRBV30 combines with J gene TRBJ1-1; unclear D gene. Germline CDR1 and CDR2: GTSNPN and SVGIG (reference sequence). Trimming removed 0 bases from V and 5 bases from J, with 10 bases in between. The CDR3 length is 13 residues. The CDR3 region has the DNA TGTGCCTGGAGTGTAGTGTGGGCAACTGAAGCTTTCTTT. Translating it yields CAWSVVWATEAFF.

The chain employs TRBV28 and TRBJ2-3; 10 bases map to TRBD2. The germline V gene encodes CDR1 MDHEN and CDR2 SYDVKM. This CDR3 has 16 amino acids. Trimming cost V 5 bases and J 7 bases; bases outside gene matches: 12. The CDR3 protein is CASSPSSGSLLNTQYF. The CDR3, as DNA: TGTGCCAGCAGTCCCTCTAGCGGGAGTCTTTTAAATACGCAGTATTTT.

The CDR3 nucleotides read TGTGCCAGCAGCTCCGGGACAGGGGGCTACAATGAGCAGTTCTTC. Amino acids: CASSSGTGGYNEQFF. V gene TRBV11-3 combines with J gene TRBJ2-1, with 11 nucleotides matching TRBD1. Germline CDR1 reads SGHNT; CDR2 reads YENEEA. CDR3 size: 15 residues. The V and J ends lost 4 bases and 3 bases, in that order; junction bases with no gene match: 2.

This clone was counted a single time. The chain is built from TRBV3-1 (or the pseudogene TRBV3-2) and TRBJ2-1; 11 bases match TRBD2. CDR3 length: 14 residues. The germline CDR1 and CDR2 sequences are LGHDT and YNNKEL (reference sequence). V was pared by 7 bases and J by 9 bases, with 8 bases of the junction left unmatched. This chain's CDR3 is CASTQTSGKGEQFF. The CDR3 DNA reads TGTGCCAGCACCCAGACTAGCGGGAAGGGTGAGCAGTTCTTC.

This clone was found a few times. The rearrangement uses TRBV12-3 or TRBV12-4 and TRBJ2-7; possible D gene TRBD1, 6 bases. The V and J ends lost 6 bases and 1 base respectively, with 10 bases between them. This CDR3 comprises 13 residues. The CDR3 is CASSSQGSYEQYF. The CDR3 DNA reads as TGTGCCAGCAGCTCACAGGGATCCTACGAGCAGTACTTC.

The V call is TRBV2, the J call TRBJ2-3; 13 bases fit TRBD2. This CDR3 region has 19 residues. Trimming removed 6 bases from V and 5 bases from J; junction bases left unmatched: 17. Germline-derived CDR1 and CDR2 are SNHLY and FYNNEI. CDR3 region: CASSKRIYGTSGEVDTQYF. The CDR3 DNA follows: TGTGCCAGCAGCAAAAGAATTTACGGGACTAGCGGGGAGGTAGATACGCAGTATTTT.

The rearrangement joins TRBV5-5 to TRBJ1-2; D remains ambiguous. With 0 bases removed from V and 7 bases from J, the gap between germline ends came to 22 bases. This CDR3 is built from 17 residues. Germline V gene lookup returns CDR1 SGHKS and CDR2 YYEKEE (reference sequence). This CDR3 is CASSLVVGVGGLRGYTF. CDR3 sequence (DNA): TGTGCCAGCAGCTTGGTCGTCGGCGTAGGAGGATTACGTGGCTACACCTTC.

Concerning this clone itself: Within the sample, other DNA sequences also encode this same CDR3. The V gene is TRBV11-2, the J gene TRBJ2-2; maybe TRBD1 (6 bases). Looked up from germline, CDR1 is SGHAT and CDR2 is FQNNGV. V dropped 5 bases and J dropped 4 bases, with 8 bases sitting between them. The CDR3 is 13 residues long. CDR3: CASSRDTTGELFF. The CDR3 DNA is TGTGCCAGCAGCCGGGACACCACCGGGGAGCTGTTTTTT.

This chain joins TRBV19 and TRBJ2-1, with TRBD2 identical over 7 bases. The V and J ends lost 1 base and 10 bases, in that order; junction bases with no gene match: 1. This CDR3 is built from 12 residues. Per germline, CDR1 LNHDA and CDR2 SQIVND (reference sequence). The CDR3 DNA sequence: TGTGCCAGTAGTATAGGGGAGGGAGAGCAGTTCTTC. Its protein product is CASSIGEGEQFF.

This clone showed up just once. The chain combines TRBV7-2 with TRBJ1-4; TRBD1 aligns across 7 bases. Germline-derived CDR1 and CDR2 are SGHTA and FQGNSA. The CDR3 extends over 14 amino acids. V dropped 5 bases and J dropped 3; count of bases not matched to a gene: 3. The CDR3 nucleotides are TGTGCCAGCAGCCGGGACAGACCTAATGAAAAACTGTTTTTT. Translating it yields CASSRDRPNEKLFF.

The V call is TRBV5-4, the J call TRBJ1-2, with D unclear. The CDR3 sequence is 14 residues long. V lost 4 bases to trimming and J lost 5 bases, with 15 bases between them. The germline gives CDR1 SGHNT, CDR2 YYREEE (reference sequence). The CDR3 nucleotides are TGTGCCAGCAGCCCCAAGAGCGTTCCGTATGGCTACACCTTC. Its translation: CASSPKSVPYGYTF.

The rearrangement links TRBV6-2 or TRBV6-3 to TRBJ2-7; D is ambiguous. The CDR3 is 12 amino acids. Germline lookup yields CDR1 MNHEY and CDR2 SVGEGT. Trimming took 6 bases from V and 6 from J, leaving 12 bases between them. The CDR3 nucleotides read TGTGCCAGCAGCACGCCGGTCTCCGAGCAGTACTTC. This codes for CASSTPVSEQYF.

The CDR3 nucleotides read TGCAGTGCTAGTCGTCCGCTAGGGGGACATTCACCCCTCCACTTT. Translating it yields CSASRPLGGHSPLHF. J is TRBJ1-6 and V is TRBV20-1; D possibly corresponds to TRBD1 (6 bases). The CDR3 covers 15 residues. Germline V gene data show CDR1 as DFQATT and CDR2 as SNEGSKA (reference sequence). Trimming removed 3 bases from V and 8 bases from J, with 17 bases in between.

This chain links TRBV5-4 with TRBJ2-7; 7 bases match TRBD2. With V trimmed by 1 base and J by 1 base, 5 bases remained unmatched. This CDR3 is 15 amino acids long. Looked up from germline, CDR1 is SGHNT and CDR2 is YYREEE (reference sequence). CDR3 nucleotides: TGTGCCAGCAGCTTGTCGCCTAGCGGATCCTACGAGCAGTACTTC. Amino acids: CASSLSPSGSYEQYF. The whole variable domain, remainder taken from reference TRBV5-4 and TRBJ2-7, is ETGVTQSPTHLIKTRGQQVTLRCSSQSGHNTVSWYQQALGQGPQFIFQYYREEENGRGNFPPRFSGLQFPNYSSELNVNALELDDSALYLCASSLSPSGSYEQYFGPGTRLTVT.

Concerning this clone: Other DNA sequences in the same sample also yield this CDR3. The chain is built from TRBV5-1 and TRBJ1-2; 9 nucleotides agree with TRBD1. This CDR3 region has 15 residues. Looked up from germline, CDR1 is SGHRS and CDR2 is YFSETQ. Trimming removed 4 bases from V and 4 bases from J; junction bases left unmatched: 8. This CDR3 reads CASSPGQGGSYGYTF. The CDR3, as DNA: TGCGCCAGCAGCCCGGGACAGGGAGGGAGCTATGGCTACACCTTC.

The chain combines TRBV2 with TRBJ2-1, with TRBD1 matching over 11 bases. The germline CDR1 and CDR2 sequences are SNHLY and FYNNEI. Germline trimming cut 5 bases from V and 9 bases from J; bases unmatched to any gene: 9. This CDR3 is built from 15 residues. This CDR3 reads CASSFRDRGSSEQFF. Written as DNA, the CDR3 is TGTGCCAGCAGTTTCCGGGACAGGGGGTCTAGTGAGCAGTTCTTC.

The V call is TRBV5-1, the J call TRBJ2-7; 11 bases align to TRBD1. The CDR3 runs to 15 residues. V trimming: 4 bases; J trimming: 5 bases; junction bases outside the gene matches: 8. Germline V gene sequence: CDR1 SGHRS, CDR2 YFSETQ. In DNA, the CDR3 is TGCGCCAGCAGCGAACCGGGACAGGGGGAGGACGAGCAGTACTTC. Translated, it gives CASSEPGQGEDEQYF.

This sequence joins TRBV3-1 (or the pseudogene TRBV3-2) and TRBJ1-5; 9 bases fit TRBD1. CDR1 is LGHDT and CDR2 is YNNKEL in the germline V gene (reference sequence). The V gene end was trimmed by 6 bases and the J gene end by 2 bases; junction bases not matched to a gene: 17. The CDR3 totals 19 residues. DNA for the CDR3: TGTGCCAGCAGACTAGGGACGCCTCGACAGGGGGTTTGCAATCAGCCCCAGCATTTT. It encodes CASRLGTPRQGVCNQPQHF.

CDR3 residues: CASGVTVGYTF. The CDR3 DNA reads TGTGCCAGCGGGGTGACAGTCGGCTACACCTTC. This rearrangement joins TRBV5-4 to TRBJ1-2; D might be TRBD1 (5 bases). The CDR3 runs 11 residues. Looked up from germline, CDR1 is SGHNT and CDR2 is YYREEE (reference sequence). V was clipped by 7 bases and J by 8 bases, with 12 bases between them.

The chain carries TRBV5-4 and TRBJ1-1; 8 nucleotides align to TRBD1. CDR1 SGHNT and CDR2 YYREEE come from the germline V gene (reference sequence). The J segment lost 0 bases and the V segment lost 3 bases, leaving 1 base of the junction unmatched. The CDR3 is 14 amino acids. CDR3 in DNA: TGTGCCAGCAGCTGGGACAGGATGAACACTGAAGCTTTCTTT. It yields the protein CASSWDRMNTEAFF. Full variable domain (remainder filled in from reference TRBV5-4 and TRBJ1-1): ETGVTQSPTHLIKTRGQQVTLRCSSQSGHNTVSWYQQALGQGPQFIFQYYREEENGRGNFPPRFSGLQFPNYSSELNVNALELDDSALYLCASSWDRMNTEAFFGQGTRLTVV.

This clone came up once. This rearrangement joins TRBV5-1 to TRBJ2-5; D perhaps matches TRBD1 (6 bases). Trimming cost V 0 bases and J 4 bases, with 13 bases left between them. The CDR3 is 15 residues long. CDR1 and CDR2 (germline): SGHRS, YFSETQ. The DNA of the CDR3 is TGCGCCAGCAGCTTGGGGGGCAGGGGATCAGAGACCCAGTACTTC. Translation gives CASSLGGRGSETQYF.

This chain links TRBV4-3 with TRBJ1-2, with a weak D call TRBD1 (6 bases). Germline V lookup: CDR1 LGHNA, CDR2 YSLEER. The CDR3 spans 14 residues. With 0 bases removed from V and 4 bases from J, the gap between germline ends came to 9 bases. CDR3 sequence reads: CASSQEYRVYGYTF. The CDR3 region has the DNA TGCGCCAGCAGCCAAGAGTACAGGGTCTATGGCTACACCTTC.